A selection of T cell receptor beta chains follows, all from one sample in a study of regulatory T cells in long-lasting Graves disease. MiXCR, applied by TCRdb to the multiplex PCR reads, yields one record per CDR3 protein. The repertoire holds 320,000 or so distinct CDR3 sequences, with more than 15% as singletons. The specimen was peripheral blood mononuclear cells (PBMCs), collected at new diagnosis, from a patient treated with antithyroid drugs. Receptors originate from a female donor with Graves disease. CDR3s include the opening cysteine and the closing phenylalanine or tryptophan. Each record gives: V gene, D gene, J gene, clone size, CDR3 DNA, CDR3 protein. A D gene is named only where the DNA matches it firmly. Not every row has a clone size; where given, it reads once, few, many or a size class.

>TRBV2|TRBD1|TRBJ1-2|many
TGTGCCAGCAGTGAACCAAGGGACAGCTATAACTATGGCTACACCTTC
CASSEPRDSYNYGYTF
>TRBV28|.|TRBJ1-2|many
TGTGCCAGCAGTTTTGGCAGAACTAACTATGGCTACACCTTC
CASSFGRTNYGYTF
>TRBV2|.|TRBJ1-4|.
TGCGCCAGCAGCCGACTCTTAACTAATGAAAAACTGTTTTTT
CASSRLLTNEKLFF
>TRBV19|.|TRBJ1-4|many
TGTGCCAGTAGTACCCGAGTAAGCACTAGTGAAAAACTGTTTTTT
CASSTRVSTSEKLFF
>TRBV6-2/TRBV6-3|TRBD1|TRBJ1-1|many
TGTGCCAGCAGTTCCCCGACAGGGATAAACACTGAAGCTTTCTTT
CASSSPTGINTEAFF
>TRBV20-1|TRBD2|TRBJ2-7|many
TGCAGTGCTAGAGGGGGACTAGCGGGGGGCTCCTACGAGCAGTACTTC
CSARGGLAGGSYEQYF
>TRBV20-1|.|TRBJ1-2|many
TGCAGTGCTAGAGATCTCGGGCAGCACTATGGCTACACCTTC
CSARDLGQHYGYTF
>TRBV19|.|TRBJ2-2|few
TGTGCCAGTAGTATTTCAGGGAACACCGGGGAGCTGTTTTTT
CASSISGNTGELFF
>TRBV28|.|TRBJ1-1|few
TGTGCCAGCAGTTTCCTCCGTGGGGCGAACACTGAAGCTTTCTTT
CASSFLRGANTEAFF
>TRBV19|TRBD1|TRBJ1-6|few
TGTGCCAGTAGTGTCGGGACAGCTAATTCACCCCTCCACTTT
CASSVGTANSPLHF
>TRBV13|.|TRBJ2-3|many
TGTGCCAGCAGCTCCCCTAGTGACACAGATACGCAGTATTTT
CASSSPSDTDTQYF
>TRBV25-1|.|TRBJ2-1|few
TGTGCCAGCAGTGCCGTTCATGAGCAGTTCTTC
CASSAVHEQFF
>TRBV29-1|TRBD2|TRBJ2-4|.
TGCAGCGGGGGGGGAAGGGGAGAAAACATTCAGTACTTC
CSGGGRGENIQYF
>TRBV6-1|.|TRBJ2-7|many
TGTGCCAGCAGCCCCACGGACGTCCCTTTATACGAGCAGTACTTC
CASSPTDVPLYEQYF
>TRBV12-3/TRBV12-4|.|TRBJ2-1|few
TGTGCCAGCAGTTTGACCCCACCGGGGAATGAGCAGTTCTTC
CASSLTPPGNEQFF
>TRBV19|.|TRBJ1-3|.
TGTGCCAGTAGTATTGGTTCAGGGTCTGGAAACACCATATATTTT
CASSIGSGSGNTIYF
>TRBV3-1|TRBD2|TRBJ2-3|.
TGTGCCAGCAGCCCCCTTGTGGGTAGCGGGAGGCGCACAGATACGCAGTATTTT
CASSPLVGSGRRTDTQYF
>TRBV29-1|.|TRBJ1-1|many
TGCAGCGTTGATTCGGACAGCGAAGCTTTCTTT
CSVDSDSEAFF
>TRBV7-8|TRBD2|TRBJ2-3|many
TGTGCCAGCAGCCCACGATGGACTAGCGGGAGGAGGGATACGCAGTATTTT
CASSPRWTSGRRDTQYF
>TRBV11-3|.|TRBJ2-7|many
TGTGCCAGCAGCTTGCTCCGGGACACGGGATACGAGCAGTACTTC
CASSLLRDTGYEQYF
>TRBV3-1|.|TRBJ2-3|few
TGTGCCAGCAGCCAAGGCAAGCGGACAGATACGCAGTATTTT
CASSQGKRTDTQYF
>TRBV5-1|.|TRBJ2-1|many
TGTGCCAGCAGCTTAGTAGCCAATGAGCAGTTCTTC
CASSLVANEQFF
>TRBV28|TRBD2|TRBJ2-6|many
TGTGCCAGCAGTTTAGAGACTAGCTCCTCTGGGGCCAACGTCCTGACTTTC
CASSLETSSSGANVLTF